Listed below are T cell receptor beta chains from one sample, sequenced in a study of T-cell memory formation after mild COVID-19. MiXCR was run by TCRdb on the 5' RACE reads, yielding one entry per CDR3 protein. The data contain approximately 260,000 distinct CDR3 sequences, around 15% of them seen just once; the ten biggest clones take up 22%. The sequencing sample was made of PBMCs or a T cell subset sorted from them (not recorded which). The receptor set was obtained from a young man who had mild COVID-19 (a few samples of this study predate the infection). Cell type and time point are not known. Each CDR3 is given with its conserved first and last residue. A D gene is named only where the DNA matches it firmly. The listing skips clone size in some rows; elsewhere it reads once, few, many or a size class.

>TRBV14|NA|NA|TRBJ2-7
CASSHNRPPYEQYF
TGTGCCAGCAGCCACAACAGGCCCCCCTACGAGCAGTACTTC
>TRBV27|few|NA|TRBJ1-1
CASSFLKALGGGTEAFF
TGTGCCAGCAGTTTCTTGAAGGCCCTCGGGGGAGGTACTGAAGCTTTCTTT
>TRBV20-1|few|TRBD1|TRBJ1-2
CSANRDSYGYTF
TGCAGTGCTAACCGGGACAGCTATGGCTACACCTTC
>TRBV7-2|many|NA|TRBJ1-1
CASSLTALNTEAFF
TGTGCCAGCAGCTTAACAGCCTTGAACACTGAAGCTTTCTTT
>TRBV6-2/TRBV6-3|few|NA|TRBJ2-3
CASSPQGWGADTQYF
TGTGCCAGCAGTCCACAGGGATGGGGCGCAGATACGCAGTATTTT
>TRBV18|few|TRBD1|TRBJ1-2
CASSPGQADGYTF
TGTGCCAGCTCACCAGGACAGGCAGATGGCTACACCTTC
>TRBV12-5|few|NA|TRBJ1-1
CASGLNPGDTEAFF
TGTGCTAGTGGTTTGAATCCAGGGGACACTGAAGCTTTCTTT
>TRBV9|few|TRBD2|TRBJ2-7
CASSVELAGPYEQYF
TGTGCCAGCAGCGTAGAACTAGCGGGGCCTTACGAGCAGTACTTC
>TRBV2|NA|NA|TRBJ1-1
CASDSLNTEAFF
TGTGCCAGCGACAGTCTTAACACTGAAGCTTTCTTT
>TRBV5-6|few|NA|TRBJ2-3
CASSLLLKGLQRDTQYF
TGTGCCAGCAGCTTGTTATTAAAGGGGCTTCAGAGAGATACGCAGTATTTT
>TRBV7-2|many|NA|TRBJ2-4
CASSLFIGERRLAKNIQYF
TGTGCCAGCAGCTTATTTATCGGGGAGCGACGACTAGCCAAAAACATTCAGTACTTC
>TRBV7-9|few|NA|TRBJ2-7
CASRRGGRDEQYF
TGTGCCAGCAGGAGGGGGGGTCGGGACGAGCAGTACTTC
>TRBV12-3/TRBV12-4|few|NA|TRBJ2-5
CASRAGVQETQYF
TGTGCCAGCCGGGCCGGGGTCCAAGAGACCCAGTACTTC
>TRBV7-2|many|TRBD1|TRBJ2-6
CASSLSTGPSAGANVLTF
TGTGCCAGCAGCCTTTCGACAGGGCCATCCGCTGGGGCCAACGTCCTGACTTTC
>TRBV7-9|few|NA|TRBJ1-1
CASSLAPGGTEAFF
TGTGCCAGCAGCTTAGCTCCGGGAGGCACTGAAGCTTTCTTT
>TRBV7-2|NA|NA|TRBJ1-6
CASSRQRGTDNSPLHF
TGTGCCAGCAGCCGGCAAAGGGGGACGGATAATTCACCCCTCCACTTT
>TRBV9|NA|TRBD2|TRBJ2-5
CASSYSGGGTQYF
TGTGCCAGCAGCTATAGCGGGGGAGGGACCCAGTACTTC
>TRBV12-3/TRBV12-4|NA|TRBD2|TRBJ2-1
CASSHTLADEQFF
TGTGCCAGCAGTCACACGCTAGCGGATGAGCAGTTCTTC
>TRBV10-3|NA|TRBD1|TRBJ2-3
CAISGAGGSDTQYF
TGTGCCATCAGTGGGGCAGGGGGTTCAGATACGCAGTATTTT
>TRBV11-2|few|NA|TRBJ1-1
CASSPGLQGTEAFF
TGTGCCAGCAGCCCCGGTCTACAAGGGACTGAAGCTTTCTTT
>TRBV7-3|NA|NA|TRBJ2-2
CASSLAWNGELFF
TGTGCCAGCAGCTTAGCTTGGAACGGGGAGCTGTTTTTT
>TRBV20-1|NA|NA|TRBJ1-2
CSARDQANYGYTF
TGCAGTGCTAGAGATCAGGCTAACTATGGCTACACCTTC
>TRBV11-2|NA|NA|TRBJ2-2
CASSLSRHTGELFF
TGTGCCAGCAGCTTATCCAGGCACACCGGGGAGCTGTTTTTT
>TRBV9|few|NA|TRBJ2-2
CASSATGGHTGELFF
TGTGCCAGCAGCGCCACCGGGGGGCACACCGGGGAGCTGTTTTTT
>TRBV6-2/TRBV6-3|few|NA|TRBJ1-1
CASSYSRDMSLTEAFF
TGTGCCAGCAGTTACTCGAGGGACATGTCACTCACTGAAGCTTTCTTT
>TRBV5-1|NA|TRBD1|TRBJ1-5
CANPTGGHQPQHF
TGCGCCAACCCAACAGGGGGCCATCAGCCCCAGCATTTT
>TRBV12-3/TRBV12-4|few|NA|TRBJ2-3
CASKRPGGTDTQYF
TGTGCCAGCAAGAGGCCAGGGGGCACAGATACGCAGTATTTT
>TRBV21-1|NA|NA|TRBJ2-3
CASSKHPGMDTQYF
TGTGCCAGCAGCAAACACCCAGGGATGGATACGCAGTATTTT
>TRBV7-9|NA|NA|TRBJ1-6
CASSPQTSYNSPLHF
TGTGCCAGCAGCCCCCAGACCTCCTATAATTCACCCCTCCACTTT
>TRBV7-6|few|NA|TRBJ2-5
CASSSWGGREETQYF
TGTGCCAGCAGCTCCTGGGGGGGCCGGGAAGAGACCCAGTACTTC
>TRBV6-5|NA|NA|TRBJ2-1
CASRVSSYNEQFF
TGTGCCAGCAGGGTAAGCTCCTACAATGAGCAGTTCTTC
>TRBV6-5|few|NA|TRBJ1-1
CASRFYTEAFF
TGTGCCAGCAGGTTCTACACTGAAGCTTTCTTT
>TRBV7-3|NA|TRBD2|TRBJ2-3
CASSQAGGSDTQYF
TGTGCCAGCAGTCAAGCGGGGGGGTCAGATACGCAGTATTTT
>TRBV11-2|NA|NA|TRBJ2-3
CASSLGGATQYF
TGTGCCAGCAGCTTAGGTGGGGCTACGCAGTATTTT
>TRBV3-1|NA|TRBD1|TRBJ1-5
CASSQGPDRGTQPQHF
TGTGCCAGCAGCCAAGGCCCCGACAGGGGGACTCAGCCCCAGCATTTT
>TRBV2|NA|TRBD1|TRBJ2-5
CASSPPRDRQETQYF
TGTGCCAGCAGTCCCCCTAGGGACAGACAAGAGACCCAGTACTTC
>TRBV20-1|few|NA|TRBJ2-3
CSATSDSDTQYF
TGCAGTGCCACCTCTGACTCCGATACGCAGTATTTT
>TRBV5-1|many|NA|TRBJ2-5
CASSLGLSSFETQYF
TGCGCCAGCAGCTTAGGTTTGTCATCTTTTGAGACCCAGTACTTC
>TRBV20-1|NA|TRBD1|TRBJ1-3
CSSDRGLGNTIYF
TGCAGTTCGGACAGGGGGCTTGGAAACACCATATATTTT
>TRBV4-1|few|TRBD1|TRBJ1-5
CASSQSTGGAGQPQHF
TGCGCCAGCAGCCAATCGACAGGGGGCGCGGGACAGCCCCAGCATTTT
>TRBV5-1|many|NA|TRBJ1-1
CASSLGGTQNTEAFF
TGCGCCAGCAGCTTGGGGGGGACACAAAACACTGAAGCTTTCTTT
>TRBV2|NA|NA|TRBJ1-5
CASSDGVSNQPQHF
TGTGCCAGCAGTGATGGGGTTAGCAATCAGCCCCAGCATTTT
>TRBV15|few|NA|TRBJ2-7
CATSKGTDLYF
TGTGCCACCAGCAAAGGGACCGACCTGTACTTC
>TRBV29-1|NA|NA|TRBJ2-1
CSVGGGDEQFF
TGCAGCGTTGGTGGGGGAGATGAGCAGTTCTTC
>TRBV4-2|NA|NA|TRBJ1-2
CASSQVPLPGADGYTF
TGTGCCAGCAGCCAAGTTCCCTTGCCGGGCGCAGATGGCTACACCTTC
>TRBV20-1|NA|NA|TRBJ2-1
CSASDLVIWSNEQFF
TGCAGTGCTAGTGACCTCGTAATCTGGTCCAATGAGCAGTTCTTC
>TRBV6-4|NA|NA|TRBJ1-2
CASSDYRSNYGYTF
TGTGCCAGCAGTGACTACCGGTCTAACTATGGCTACACCTTC
>TRBV14|NA|NA|TRBJ2-7
CASSQGPQGTYEQYF
TGTGCCAGCAGCCAAGGACCCCAGGGGACCTACGAGCAGTACTTC
>TRBV6-2/TRBV6-3|NA|TRBD2|TRBJ2-2
CASSPPGGITGELFF
TGTGCCAGCAGCCCTCCGGGGGGAATCACCGGGGAGCTGTTTTTT